This T cell receptor beta chain was sequenced for a study of technical replicates of blood from a few donors. V was trimmed by 0 bases and J by 5 bases, leaving 11 bases between them. The CDR3 length is 14 residues. Germline values: CDR1 SGHRS, CDR2 YFSETQ. The repertoire was sequenced with immunoSEQ multiplex PCR; TCRdb's copy has only in-frame clones and lacks some. The repertoire consists of 75,000 to 95,000 clones, with about 89% occurring once and the leading ten covering 0.27%. The chain has TRBV5-1 and TRBJ1-2, with D perhaps TRBD1 (5 bases). The receptor comes from a human donor in good health. Sequenced: T cells isolated from PBMCs. CDR3 DNA sequence: TGCGCCAGCAGCTTGGGACAGTCAGAGTATGGCTACACCTTC. As protein: CASSLGQSEYGYTF.